These 10 T cell receptor beta chains came from one sample sequenced in a study of blood T cell repertoires in COVID-19. The assay was immunoSEQ multiplex PCR, and TCRdb's table has in-frame clones only and misses some. The table lists around 70,000 clones, roughly 79% of them singletons, with 20% to 25% in the top ten. The sample comprised peripheral blood. Every receptor here comes from a woman in her 70s with acute or convalescent COVID-19.

The chain is built from TRBV2 and TRBJ1-2; D perhaps matches TRBD1 (5 bases). Per the germline V gene, CDR1 is SNHLY and CDR2 is FYNNEI. The CDR3 runs 17 residues. V was pared by 9 bases and J by 4 bases, with 27 bases between. The CDR3 DNA sequence: TGTGCCAGTCGGGAGGGGTCTCGGCCCACAAGAGGCTATGGCTACACCTTC. Its translation: CASREGSRPTRGYGYTF.

This clone was seen a single time. The rearrangement joins TRBV5-1 to TRBJ2-2, with a weak D call TRBD1 (6 bases). The germline gives CDR1 SGHRS, CDR2 YFSETQ. This CDR3 contains 18 residues. The V end was cut by 4 bases, the J end by 0 bases, with 19 bases between. For the CDR3, the DNA is TGCGCCAGCAGCGCCGGGACATCTCTGGCCGCGAACACCGGGGAGCTGTTTTTT. Amino acids: CASSAGTSLAANTGELFF. The complete variable domain, with remaining parts taken from reference TRBV5-1 and TRBJ2-2, reads KAGVTQTPRYLIKTRGQQVTLSCSPISGHRSVSWYQQTPGQGLQFLFEYFSETQRNKGNFPGRFSGRQFSNSRSEMNVSTLELGDSALYLCASSAGTSLAANTGELFFGEGSRLTVL.

This chain connects TRBV7-2 to TRBJ2-1; 9 bases agree with TRBD2. Germline V gives CDR1 SGHTA, CDR2 FQGNSA. The length of the CDR3 is 16 residues. Trimming cost V 1 base and J 5 bases; bases outside gene matches: 6. This CDR3 reads CASSLGGLAGDNEQFF. The CDR3 DNA follows: TGTGCCAGCAGCTTAGGGGGGTTAGCGGGAGACAATGAGCAGTTCTTC.

This clone has just one count. This sequence joins TRBV5-1 and TRBJ1-4, with 8 bases aligning to TRBD1. CDR3 size: 15 residues. V lost 3 bases and J lost 5; bases outside the gene matches: 6. CDR1 and CDR2 (germline): SGHRS, YFSETQ. CDR3 sequence: CASSSMTGANEKLFF. CDR3 DNA sequence: TGCGCCAGCAGCTCCATGACAGGGGCAAATGAAAAACTGTTTTTT.

This clone was seen many times. The chain uses TRBV15 and TRBJ2-7, with 7 bases lining up with TRBD2. V was pared by 0 bases and J by 2 bases, with 4 bases of the junction left unmatched. This CDR3 region has 15 residues. From germline, CDR1 is LNHNV and CDR2 YYDKDF (reference sequence). CDR3 loop: CATSRDPGLAYEQYF. CDR3 sequence (DNA): TGTGCCACCAGCAGAGATCCCGGACTAGCCTACGAGCAGTACTTC.

A few counts support this clone. The chain employs TRBV18 and TRBJ1-3, with 8 bases that match TRBD1. Germline V gene data show CDR1 as KGHSH and CDR2 as LQKENI. V was clipped by 2 bases and J by 8 bases; unmatched bases: 8. This CDR3 is 15 amino acids long. The CDR3: CASSPVLQGADTIYF. In nucleotides, the CDR3 is TGTGCCAGCTCACCAGTTCTGCAGGGGGCAGACACCATATATTTT.

This clone was observed once. The chain has TRBV2 and TRBJ1-4, with D unresolved. The germline V gene has CDR1 SNHLY and CDR2 FYNNEI. The CDR3 extends over 15 amino acids. V was shortened by 4 bases and J by 2 bases, with 11 bases between the two germline ends. In DNA, the CDR3 is TGTGCCAGCAGTGTAGAGGGTTCCACTAATGAAAAACTGTTTTTT. Its protein is CASSVEGSTNEKLFF.

This clone was picked up one time. The gene calls are TRBV29-1 and TRBJ2-3; TRBD2 agrees at 8 bases. Germline values: CDR1 SQVTM, CDR2 ANQGSEA. After removal of 5 bases from V and 0 bases from J, the junction contained 4 bases not matched to a gene. The CDR3 sequence is 14 residues long. The CDR3 loop is CSVRPSGSTDTQYF. The CDR3 DNA reads TGCAGCGTTCGTCCTAGCGGGAGCACAGATACGCAGTATTTT.

This clone turned up a few times. V gene TRBV3-1 (or the pseudogene TRBV3-2) combines with J gene TRBJ1-2; D is unclear. The CDR3 totals 13 residues. V was clipped by 6 bases and J by 1 base, with 9 bases between them. Germline assignment: CDR1 LGHDT and CDR2 YNNKEL (reference sequence). CDR3 in DNA: TGTGCCAGCAGTTATGGGAGTAACTATGGCTACACCTTC. Translation: CASSYGSNYGYTF.

V usage is TRBV3-1 (or the pseudogene TRBV3-2) and J usage is TRBJ1-3; 9 nucleotides match TRBD1. V was pared by 4 bases and J by 2 bases, with 3 bases of the junction left unmatched. The CDR3 runs to 15 residues. Germline-derived CDR1 and CDR2 are LGHDT and YNNKEL (reference sequence). Written as DNA, the CDR3 is TGTGCCAGCAGCCCCGGGACAGGGCCTGGAAACACCATATATTTT. Translation gives CASSPGTGPGNTIYF.